The 16 T cell receptor beta chains listed next were all sequenced from one sample in a study of blood T cells in healthy people across ages. Alongside a J-beta primer mix, a sample-barcoded 5' primer served in a second PCR lasting about 7 to 11 cycles. TCRdb fed the 5' RACE reads into MiXCR, producing one record per CDR3 protein. This sample carries 850,000 to 1,300,000 distinct CDR3 sequences, 40% to 45% of them seen once, and the ten largest clones take 18%. The material sequenced was blood. The receptors here all came from a woman between 55 and 75 years old in good health.

The chain recombines TRBV6-2 or TRBV6-3 with TRBJ2-5, with 14 nucleotides matching TRBD2. In germline, CDR1 is MNHEY, CDR2 SVGEGT. This CDR3 is built from 19 residues. V dropped 5 bases and J dropped 1; count of bases not matched to a gene: 12. The CDR3 loop is CASSKDSGLAGEFQETQYF. The CDR3 region has the DNA TGTGCCAGCAGTAAGGACTCGGGACTAGCGGGAGAGTTCCAAGAGACCCAGTACTTC.

The V call is TRBV6-5, the J call TRBJ2-3, with unresolved D. The length of the CDR3 is 11 residues. Trimming pared 6 bases from V and 10 bases from J, leaving 11 bases between. Germline CDR1 MNHEY, CDR2 SVGAGI. CDR3 in DNA: TGTGCCAGCAGCCCCGGGCATGCGCAGTATTTT. Its protein product is CASSPGHAQYF.

In DNA form, the CDR3 reads TGTGCCAGCAGCAATACAGGATCAAATGAAAAACTGTTTTTT. Translation gives CASSNTGSNEKLFF. The chain carries TRBV13 and TRBJ1-4, with a weak D call TRBD1 (5 bases). V lost 5 bases, J lost 5 bases, and 12 bases lay in between. Germline V gene lookup returns CDR1 PRHDT and CDR2 FYEKMQ (reference sequence). This CDR3 has 14 residues.

This clonotype was seen many times. The CDR3 region is CASSLTGGGYTF. CDR3 bases: TGTGCCAGCAGCCTCACAGGGGGCGGCTACACCTTC. The chain joins TRBV27 to TRBJ1-2; 9 bases fit TRBD1. The V segment lost 6 bases and the J segment 8 bases; nucleotides outside the gene matches: 4. The germline CDR1 and CDR2 sequences are MNHEY and SMNVEV (reference sequence). CDR3 length: 12 residues.

The chain has TRBV6-1 and TRBJ2-7, with TRBD1 as a possible D gene (6 bases). The germline CDR1 and CDR2 sequences are MNHNS and SASEGT. The CDR3 is 15 amino acids. Trimming left V 1 base short and J 2 bases short, with 12 bases between. The CDR3: CASSEVLQGAYEQYF. CDR3 in DNA: TGTGCCAGCAGTGAAGTTTTACAGGGTGCCTACGAGCAGTACTTC.

Concerning this clonotype itself: Since a much larger clone is just one base distant, this may be a read error. The J gene is TRBJ2-1, the V gene TRBV20-1, with 15 bases lining up with TRBD2. This CDR3 comprises 15 residues. V was pared by 5 bases and J by 13 bases, with 12 bases of the junction left unmatched. Germline V gives CDR1 DFQATT, CDR2 SNEGSKA (reference sequence). The CDR3 protein is CSAPQWTSGGETQFF. As DNA, the CDR3 is TGCAGTGCTCCCCAGTGGACTAGCGGGGGGGAGACCCAGTTCTTC.

This clonotype was seen just once. The CDR3 is CAWDRGHYEQYF. The CDR3 nucleotides are TGTGCCTGGGACAGGGGGCACTACGAGCAGTACTTC. This chain uses TRBV30 with TRBJ2-7; 10 bases are a match to TRBD1. This CDR3 contains 12 residues. CDR1 is GTSNPN, CDR2 SVGIG, per germline (reference sequence). V was pared by 5 bases and J by 3 bases, with 1 base of the junction left unmatched.

Regarding this clonotype: A read error may account for a junction end that differs from germline. The V gene is TRBV12-5, the J gene TRBJ2-1; 7 nucleotides agree with TRBD2. Germline values: CDR1 LGHNT, CDR2 FRNRAP. This CDR3 has 16 amino acids. This CDR3 is CASGLGSGRGYNEQFF. In nucleotides, the CDR3 is TGTGCCAGTGGTTTGGGATCAGGGAGGGGTTACAATGAGCAGTTCTTC. The variable domain in full, completed from reference TRBV12-5 and TRBJ2-1, reads DARVTQTPRHKVTEMGQEVTMRCQPILGHNTVFWYRQTMMQGLELLAYFRNRAPLDDSGMPKDRFSAEMPDATLATLKIQPSEPRDSAVYFCASGLGSGRGYNEQFFGPGTRLTVL.

The chain has TRBV10-3 and TRBJ2-7; 8 bases match TRBD1. J lost 2 bases, V lost 8 bases, and 14 bases had no gene match. The CDR3 length is 16 residues. Germline CDR1 ENHRY, CDR2 SYGVKD. Written as DNA, the CDR3 is TGTGCCATCTCCGGGGAAAGGGACAGGAGGACCTACGAGCAGTACTTC. It yields the protein CAISGERDRRTYEQYF.

This clonotype was seen just once. J is TRBJ2-4 and V is TRBV6-1; D remains unclear. With 6 bases removed from V and 0 bases from J, the gap between germline ends came to 15 bases. This CDR3 comprises 16 residues. Germline V gene data show CDR1 as MNHNS and CDR2 as SASEGT. CDR3 bases: TGTGCCAGCAGACGTGCCCGGGCTAGAGCCAAAAACATTCAGTACTTC. As protein: CASRRARARAKNIQYF.

The rearrangement links TRBV6-2 or TRBV6-3 to TRBJ2-5, with D possibly matching TRBD2 (5 bases). The germline V gene encodes CDR1 MNHEY and CDR2 SVGEGT. V lost 7 bases to trimming and J lost 4 bases, with 13 bases between them. CDR3 length equals 13 residues. The CDR3 reads CASIDGGRETQYF. DNA of the CDR3: TGTGCCAGCATCGATGGAGGTCGAGAGACCCAGTACTTC.

This clonotype was counted a single time. The chain uses TRBV18 and TRBJ2-7, with D uncertain. V lost 3 bases and J 6 bases, leaving 15 bases between the germline ends. Looked up from germline, CDR1 is KGHSH and CDR2 is LQKENI. The length of the CDR3 is 14 residues. The DNA of the CDR3 is TGTGCCAGCTCACCGGCGACGTCAGTGGGCGAGCAGTACTTC. Amino acid sequence: CASSPATSVGEQYF.

V and J are TRBV28 and TRBJ2-5; TRBD2 matches at 7 bases. The DNA matches TRBJ2-7 better at its end, which makes the J call doubtful. The germline V gene has CDR1 MDHEN and CDR2 SYDVKM. The CDR3 is 15 residues long. The CDR3 coding sequence is TGTGCCGGGGGGGGGAGTGGCCACCTGCTCGACGAGCAGTACTTC. Translated: CAGGGSGHLLDEQYF.

This clonotype was recorded at least ten times. V is TRBV7-2 and J is TRBJ2-1; 15 positions match TRBD2. This CDR3 has 16 amino acids. The germline gives CDR1 SGHTA, CDR2 FQGNSA. Trimming cost V 1 base and J 8 bases; bases outside gene matches: 3. In DNA form, the CDR3 reads TGTGCCAGCAGCTTAGAGGGGACTAGCGGGAGGTATGAGCAGTTCTTC. This gives the protein CASSLEGTSGRYEQFF.

The rearrangement joins TRBV7-3 to TRBJ2-7; D is perhaps TRBD2 (5 bases). Germline lookup yields CDR1 SGHTA and CDR2 FQGTGA. V was cut by 1 base and J by 7 bases, with 14 bases left in between. CDR3 size: 14 residues. CDR3 nucleotides: TGTGCCAGCAGCTTAAGGTCTAGCTACAATGAGCAGTACTTC. Its protein is CASSLRSSYNEQYF. The whole variable domain, remainder taken from reference TRBV7-3 and TRBJ2-7, is GAGVSQTPSNKVTEKGKYVELRCDPISGHTALYWYRQSLGQGPEFLIYFQGTGAADDSGLPNDRFFAVRPEGSVSTLKIQRTERGDSAVYLCASSLRSSYNEQYFGPGTRLTVT.

This clonotype was observed a handful of times. The rearrangement links TRBV28 to TRBJ2-5, with D unresolved. This CDR3 has 13 residues. The germline V gene encodes CDR1 MDHEN and CDR2 SYDVKM. Trimming took 4 bases from V and 2 from J, leaving 8 bases between them. The CDR3 loop reads CASSSTQQETQYF. The CDR3 nucleotides are TGTGCCAGCAGTTCCACACAGCAAGAGACCCAGTACTTC.